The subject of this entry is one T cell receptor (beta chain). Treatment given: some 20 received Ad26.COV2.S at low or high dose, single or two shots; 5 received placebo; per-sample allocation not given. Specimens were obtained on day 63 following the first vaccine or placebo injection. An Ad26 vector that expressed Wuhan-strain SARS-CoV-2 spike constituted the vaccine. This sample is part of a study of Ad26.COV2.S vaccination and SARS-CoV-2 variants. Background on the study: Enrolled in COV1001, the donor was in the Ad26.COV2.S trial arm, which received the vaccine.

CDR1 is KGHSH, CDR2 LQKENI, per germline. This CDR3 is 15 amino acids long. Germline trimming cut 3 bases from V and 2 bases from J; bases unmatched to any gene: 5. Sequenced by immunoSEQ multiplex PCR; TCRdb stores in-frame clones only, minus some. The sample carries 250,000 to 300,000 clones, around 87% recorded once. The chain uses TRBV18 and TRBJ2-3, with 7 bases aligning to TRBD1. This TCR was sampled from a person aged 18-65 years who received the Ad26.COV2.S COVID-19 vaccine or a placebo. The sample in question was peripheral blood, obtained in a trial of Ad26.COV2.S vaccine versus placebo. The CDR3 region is CASSPGQDFTDTQYF. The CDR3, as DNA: TGTGCCAGCTCACCTGGACAGGACTTCACAGATACGCAGTATTTT.